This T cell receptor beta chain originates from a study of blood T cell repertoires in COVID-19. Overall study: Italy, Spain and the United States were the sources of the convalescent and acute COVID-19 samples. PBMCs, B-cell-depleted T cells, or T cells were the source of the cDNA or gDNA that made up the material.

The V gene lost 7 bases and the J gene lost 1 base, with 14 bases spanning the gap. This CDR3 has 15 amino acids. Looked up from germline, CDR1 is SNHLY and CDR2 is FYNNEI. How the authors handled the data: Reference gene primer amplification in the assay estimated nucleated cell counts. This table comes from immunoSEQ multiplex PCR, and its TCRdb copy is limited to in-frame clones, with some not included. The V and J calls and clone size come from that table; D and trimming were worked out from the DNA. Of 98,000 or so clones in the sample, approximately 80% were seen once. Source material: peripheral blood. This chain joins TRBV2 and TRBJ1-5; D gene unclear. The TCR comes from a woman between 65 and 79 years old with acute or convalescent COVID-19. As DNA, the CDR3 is TGTGCCAGCAAGGAGAGTATAGGAAGCAATCAGCCCCAGCATTTT. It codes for CASKESIGSNQPQHF.